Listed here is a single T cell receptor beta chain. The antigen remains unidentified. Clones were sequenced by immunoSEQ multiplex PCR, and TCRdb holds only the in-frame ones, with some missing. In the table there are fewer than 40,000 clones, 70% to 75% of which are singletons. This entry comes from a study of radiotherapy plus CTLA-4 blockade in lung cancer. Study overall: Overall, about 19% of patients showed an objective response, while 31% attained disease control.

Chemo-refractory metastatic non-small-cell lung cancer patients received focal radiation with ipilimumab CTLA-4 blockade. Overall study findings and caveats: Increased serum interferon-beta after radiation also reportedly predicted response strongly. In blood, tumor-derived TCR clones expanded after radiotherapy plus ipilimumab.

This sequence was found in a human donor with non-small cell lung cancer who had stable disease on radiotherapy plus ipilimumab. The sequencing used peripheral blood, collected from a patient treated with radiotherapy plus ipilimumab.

CDR3 in DNA: TGTGCCAGCAGCTTACCCAGGGGGACCCAGTACTTC. Translation gives CASSLPRGTQYF. The rearrangement uses TRBV13 and TRBJ2-5; D might be TRBD1 (6 bases). The ends were cut back, 2 bases at V and 7 bases at J, with 8 bases in the middle. The CDR3 length is 12 residues. The germline V gene encodes CDR1 PRHDT and CDR2 FYEKMQ (reference sequence).